Listed here are 8 T cell receptor beta chains from one sample, sequenced in a study of T cell repertoires in cytomegalovirus infection. TCRdb analysed the reads with MiXCR anew, one entry per CDR3 protein. The sample yields around 280,000 distinct CDR3 sequences, roughly 13% seen once. The sample was PBMCs. These receptor sequences come from a human donor in good health (CMV status not recorded). Some clones in this sample may be carry-over from other donors' samples.

This clonotype was recorded a few times. The gene calls are TRBV19 and TRBJ1-2; the D gene is possibly TRBD1 (6 bases). The length of the CDR3 is 17 residues. V lost 6 bases, J lost 0 bases, and 20 bases lay in between. CDR1 and CDR2 (germline): LNHDA, SQIVND (reference sequence). CDR3 DNA sequence: TGTGCCAGTAGAAACACCCCGGACAGAACCACTAACTATGGCTACACCTTC. Translated, it gives CASRNTPDRTTNYGYTF. Full variable domain (rest looked up from reference TRBV19 and TRBJ1-2): DGGITQSPKYLFRKEGQNVTLSCEQNLNHDAMYWYRQDPGQGLRLIYYSQIVNDFQKGDIAEGYSVSREKKESFPLTVTSAQKNPTAFYLCASRNTPDRTTNYGYTFGSGTRLTVV.

The CDR3 coding sequence is TGTGCCAGCAGCCTCACTAGCGGACCGTACAATGAGCAGTTCTTC. Amino acid sequence: CASSLTSGPYNEQFF. This chain connects TRBV5-4 to TRBJ2-1; 8 bases line up with TRBD2. Trimming cost V 4 bases and J 4 bases; bases outside gene matches: 7. Per germline, CDR1 SGHNT and CDR2 YYREEE (reference sequence). The CDR3 contains 15 residues. The whole variable domain, filled in from reference TRBV5-4 and TRBJ2-1, reads ETGVTQSPTHLIKTRGQQVTLRCSSQSGHNTVSWYQQALGQGPQFIFQYYREEENGRGNFPPRFSGLQFPNYSSELNVNALELDDSALYLCASSLTSGPYNEQFFGPGTRLTVL.

This clonotype was observed a handful of times. V gene TRBV12-3 or TRBV12-4 combines with J gene TRBJ1-1, with D hard to call. V lost 8 bases to trimming and J lost 4 bases, with 11 bases between them. CDR3 length: 12 residues. CDR3: CASGIRFTEAFF. The CDR3 region has the DNA TGTGCCAGCGGAATCAGGTTCACTGAAGCTTTCTTT.

There are many counts of this clonotype. The chain carries TRBV20-1 and TRBJ1-1; 7 positions match TRBD1. Germline V gene data show CDR1 as DFQATT and CDR2 as SNEGSKA (reference sequence). Trimming removed 6 bases from V and 3 bases from J; junction bases left unmatched: 22. CDR3 length: 18 amino acids. The CDR3 DNA is TGCAGTGCCCGAGAAGCGACCAACAGGGGCTGGGTGTACACTGAAGCTTTCTTT. It specifies CSAREATNRGWVYTEAFF.

This clonotype was picked up many times. This chain joins TRBV7-2 and TRBJ1-5, with D possibly being TRBD1 (6 bases). The germline CDR1 and CDR2 sequences are SGHTA and FQGNSA. Trimming removed 4 bases from V and 7 bases from J, with 20 bases in between. The CDR3 is 16 amino acids. The CDR3 nucleotides are TGTGCCAGCAGCTCACCCGACAGGACGGGTATCCAGCCCCAGCATTTT. This encodes CASSSPDRTGIQPQHF.

This clonotype has only a few counts. The chain combines TRBV6-1 with TRBJ2-3; D tentatively fits TRBD1 or TRBD2 (5 bases each). Germline V gene data show CDR1 as MNHNS and CDR2 as SASEGT. Trimming cost V 5 bases and J 5 bases, with 14 bases left between them. The CDR3 is 14 residues long. The CDR3 is CASSYLGERDTQYF. As DNA, the CDR3 is TGTGCCAGCAGTTATTTGGGGGAACGAGATACGCAGTATTTT.

In the case of this clonotype: The junction departs from germline at one end; a sequencing error may be responsible. This chain connects TRBV4-1 to TRBJ1-5; possible D gene TRBD1, 6 bases. CDR3 length: 17 residues. CDR1 and CDR2 (germline): MGHRA, YSYEKL. The CDR3 DNA reads as TGTGCCAGCAGCCAAGAGCCCCAGATCCACAGGGCACAGCCCCAGCATTTT. Its protein product is CASSQEPQIHRAQPQHF.

This clonotype came up a few times. V usage is TRBV6-5 and J usage is TRBJ1-6, with a tentative D call TRBD1 (6 bases). V dropped 5 bases and J dropped 5 bases, with 13 bases sitting between them. The CDR3 runs 15 residues. In germline, CDR1 is MNHEY, CDR2 SVGAGI. The CDR3 loop is CASSPGGLDNSPLHF. CDR3 nucleotides: TGTGCCAGCAGTCCTGGGGGGCTCGATAATTCACCCCTCCACTTT.